Listed below are T cell receptor beta chains from one sample, sequenced in a study of cytomegalovirus exposure and HLA in healthy donors. Only in-frame clones appear in the TCRdb table, and some are missing; sequencing was by immunoSEQ multiplex PCR. The sample holds just under 75,000 clones; roughly 93% are singletons and the top ten take around 3.5%. The specimen was PBMCs. Receptors originate from a woman aged 18-29 years in good health and CMV-seropositive. CDR3s leave out the opening cysteine and the closing phenylalanine or tryptophan.

v_gene,j_gene,CDR3aa
TRBV5-4,TRBJ1-1,ASQENTEAF
TRBV27,TRBJ2-2,ASTPDRGTPGELF
TRBV7-3,TRBJ2-2,ASSLTGRGTGELF
TRBV27,TRBJ1-1,ASSPGMNTEAF
TRBV7-9,TRBJ2-2,ASSLVSQGSDTGELF
TRBV10-3,TRBJ2-7,AIRRAGRSYEQY
TRBV29-1,TRBJ1-2,SVEDPGAGYT
TRBV30,TRBJ1-6,AWDRGSPLH
TRBV7-3,TRBJ1-1,ASSRTHSGNTEAF
TRBV6-6,TRBJ2-2,ASSHGQGGSGELF
TRBV5-4,TRBJ1-2,ASTSEAGLNYGYT
TRBV5-4,TRBJ2-3,ASSFPHSGGTDTQY
TRBV6-6,TRBJ1-2,ASSDGLGVWGYT
TRBV19,TRBJ2-7,ASSMGQGLSEQY
TRBV7-9,TRBJ2-1,ASSQRSAGTPNEQF
TRBV10-3,TRBJ1-2,AISEQGAQTNYGYT
TRBV27,TRBJ1-2,ASSFAGQNYGYT
TRBV5-1,TRBJ1-3,ASSLSLGASVSGNTIY
TRBV7-9,TRBJ2-1,ASSPSGSYYNEQF
TRBV29-1,TRBJ2-7,SVEGLAGVRYEQY
TRBV5-6,TRBJ1-2,ASSGTGTEDYGYT
TRBV4-3,TRBJ1-4,ASSQEAGTGGDVLF
TRBV7-2,TRBJ1-5,ASSPGGSGQPQH
TRBV7-2,TRBJ2-2,ASSATERGHLNTGELF
TRBV5-1,TRBJ1-2,ASPIAQSQTGGGYT
TRBV5-6,TRBJ1-1,ASSADRGSTEAF
TRBV19,TRBJ2-1,ASSWRQGDEQF
TRBV30,TRBJ2-3,AWSVSSGLTDTQY
TRBV18,TRBJ1-5,ASSPTGGAGQPQH
TRBV4-1,TRBJ2-1,ASSQDAHLAGGHDYEQF
TRBV28,TRBJ2-5,ASSLGGAIETQY
TRBV4-3,TRBJ1-2,ASSHETGTPRFGYT
TRBV5-1,TRBJ1-6,ASSFGRDNSPLH
TRBV4-1,TRBJ2-4,ASSQRQGFRVQY
TRBV7-8,TRBJ2-5,ASSLLRRGQETQY
TRBV27,TRBJ1-5,ASSLYSQGWVNQPQH
TRBV18,TRBJ1-2,ASSPTGVQGYT
TRBV7-2,TRBJ2-7,ASSFRSGSSWEQY
TRBV12-5,TRBJ2-1,ASGLVLDRGRGNEQF
TRBV6-5,TRBJ1-1,ASINTGRTEAF